There are a few counts of the clone carrying this T cell receptor (beta chain). The antigen remains undetermined. The sample comes from a study of T-cell reconstitution after alpha-beta-depleted transplantation in children. Findings and caveats of the study: From newly produced T cells came most of the T-cell counts and diversity one year after transplant. Reportedly, only several hundred clones from non-depleted graft cells drove alpha-beta T-cell counts at about two months.

Using unique molecular identifiers, the investigators prepared the TCRbeta library. TCRdb fed the PCR reads into MiXCR, producing one record per CDR3 protein. Among approximately 210,000 distinct CDR3 sequences listed, about a sixth were seen once. Germline V lookup: CDR1 DFQATT, CDR2 SNEGSKA (reference sequence). This CDR3 is 14 amino acids long. The source is a male patient aged 2-9 years who had a stem cell transplant for acute lymphoblastic leukemia, so the T cells may come from the graft donor. This chain links TRBV20-1 with TRBJ2-7, with a tentative D call TRBD1 (5 bases). The material was PBMCs, mostly from graft donor cells, obtained 360 days after TCRalphabeta/CD19-depleted stem cell transplant. The chain's CDR3 is CSVTALRGFYEQYF. CDR3 nucleotide sequence: TGCAGCGTAACAGCCCTTAGGGGTTTCTACGAGCAGTACTTC.